The rows below give T cell receptor beta chains drawn from one sample of a study of Ad26.COV2.S vaccination and SARS-CoV-2 variants. Profiled with immunoSEQ multiplex PCR; TCRdb holds only in-frame clones, not every one. The profile covers roughly 700,000 clones, with more than 80% appearing a single time and over 1.3% taken by the ten largest. Material: peripheral blood, obtained in a trial of Ad26.COV2.S vaccine versus placebo. These receptors were taken from a person between 18 and 59 years old who received the Ad26.COV2.S COVID-19 vaccine or a placebo. Both conserved end residues are part of each CDR3. The order of the fields is J gene, CDR3 length, clone size, D gene, V gene, CDR3 DNA, CDR3 protein. A D gene is named only where the DNA matches it firmly. Some rows mark clone size as missing; the rest say once, few, many or name a class of expanded clone.

J gene: TRBJ2-7
CDR3 length: 13
clone size: -
D gene: -
V gene: TRBV5-3
CDR3 DNA: TGTGCCAGAAGCTCAGGGCCCCTCTACGAGCAGTACTTC
CDR3 protein: CARSSGPLYEQYF

J gene: TRBJ1-1
CDR3 length: 15
clone size: -
D gene: -
V gene: TRBV5-8
CDR3 DNA: TGTGCCAGCACCGCTTCGGGGGCCCGGGGGACTGAAGCTTTCTTT
CDR3 protein: CASTASGARGTEAFF

J gene: TRBJ2-2
CDR3 length: 15
clone size: -
D gene: TRBD1
V gene: TRBV18
CDR3 DNA: TGTGCCAGCTCGCTACAGGGGGCAGGCACCGGGGAGCTGTTTTTT
CDR3 protein: CASSLQGAGTGELFF

J gene: TRBJ2-3
CDR3 length: 15
clone size: -
D gene: -
V gene: TRBV2
CDR3 DNA: TGTGCCAGCAGTCCGCGACGAAGCAGCACAGATACGCAGTATTTT
CDR3 protein: CASSPRRSSTDTQYF

J gene: TRBJ2-1
CDR3 length: 16
clone size: -
D gene: TRBD2
V gene: TRBV6-5
CDR3 DNA: TGTGCCAGCAGTTACTCGAAAGGCGGGAGAGCCAATGAGCAGTTCTTC
CDR3 protein: CASSYSKGGRANEQFF

J gene: TRBJ2-3
CDR3 length: 13
clone size: few
D gene: -
V gene: TRBV7-8
CDR3 DNA: TGTGCCAGCGGCGCGGGGAGCACAGATACGCAGTATTTT
CDR3 protein: CASGAGSTDTQYF

J gene: TRBJ2-3
CDR3 length: 14
clone size: -
D gene: TRBD2
V gene: TRBV24-1
CDR3 DNA: TGTGCCACCAGTGGCGGGGGTGTAACAGATACGCAGTATTTT
CDR3 protein: CATSGGGVTDTQYF

J gene: TRBJ2-3
CDR3 length: 14
clone size: -
D gene: -
V gene: TRBV19
CDR3 DNA: TGTGCCAGTACTGCAGGGGCTACCACAGATACGCAGTATTTT
CDR3 protein: CASTAGATTDTQYF

J gene: TRBJ2-7
CDR3 length: 16
clone size: -
D gene: -
V gene: TRBV2
CDR3 DNA: TGTGCCAGCAGTGGTAATAGCGCCCCCATCCCCTACGAGCAGTACTTC
CDR3 protein: CASSGNSAPIPYEQYF

J gene: TRBJ2-1
CDR3 length: 14
clone size: once
D gene: -
V gene: TRBV10-2
CDR3 DNA: TGCGCCAGCAGCGACAGGACCATAGTGGGTGAGCAGTTCTTC
CDR3 protein: CASSDRTIVGEQFF

J gene: TRBJ1-2
CDR3 length: 15
clone size: -
D gene: -
V gene: TRBV2
CDR3 DNA: TGTGCCAGCAGTGCTGGCCAGGGAGCTAACTATGGCTACACCTTC
CDR3 protein: CASSAGQGANYGYTF

J gene: TRBJ2-2
CDR3 length: 15
clone size: -
D gene: -
V gene: TRBV18
CDR3 DNA: TGTGCCAGCTCACCACCGGTTCTAGCGTCCGGGGAGCTGTTTTTT
CDR3 protein: CASSPPVLASGELFF

J gene: TRBJ2-2
CDR3 length: 16
clone size: -
D gene: TRBD2
V gene: TRBV9
CDR3 DNA: TGTGCCAAAATAGCGGGAGGGCCGAAGAACACCGGGGAGCTGTTTTTT
CDR3 protein: CAKIAGGPKNTGELFF

J gene: TRBJ1-2
CDR3 length: 15
clone size: -
D gene: -
V gene: TRBV6-5
CDR3 DNA: TGTGCCAGCAGTTACTCGGGGGGGCTTGGCTATGGCTACACCTTC
CDR3 protein: CASSYSGGLGYGYTF

J gene: TRBJ2-2
CDR3 length: 15
clone size: -
D gene: TRBD1
V gene: TRBV5-1
CDR3 DNA: TGCGCCAGCAGCTGGGGGACAGGGAACACCGGGGAGCTGTTTTTT
CDR3 protein: CASSWGTGNTGELFF

J gene: TRBJ2-1
CDR3 length: 14
clone size: -
D gene: -
V gene: TRBV27
CDR3 DNA: TGTGCCAGCACCTCCGTCAGCTCCTACAATGAGCAGTTCTTC
CDR3 protein: CASTSVSSYNEQFF

J gene: TRBJ2-3
CDR3 length: 14
clone size: -
D gene: TRBD2
V gene: TRBV19
CDR3 DNA: TGTGCCAGTAGTCGGGGGGGAACCACAGATACGCAGTATTTT
CDR3 protein: CASSRGGTTDTQYF

J gene: TRBJ1-2
CDR3 length: 12
clone size: -
D gene: -
V gene: TRBV29-1
CDR3 DNA: TGCAGCGCTGGACAGAGCGACTATGGCTACACCTTC
CDR3 protein: CSAGQSDYGYTF

J gene: TRBJ1-1
CDR3 length: 15
clone size: -
D gene: TRBD1
V gene: TRBV10-3
CDR3 DNA: TGTGCCATCAGGGGGACAGGGATAATGAACACTGAAGCTTTCTTT
CDR3 protein: CAIRGTGIMNTEAFF

J gene: TRBJ1-5
CDR3 length: 14
clone size: -
D gene: -
V gene: TRBV6-1
CDR3 DNA: TGTGCCAGCAGTGAACCGGGGGGGCGTCAGCCCCAGCATTTT
CDR3 protein: CASSEPGGRQPQHF

J gene: TRBJ1-5
CDR3 length: 14
clone size: once
D gene: TRBD1
V gene: TRBV29-1
CDR3 DNA: TGCAGCGTTGAAGATGAGGGGGCCGGCCAGCCCCAGCATTTT
CDR3 protein: CSVEDEGAGQPQHF

J gene: TRBJ2-1
CDR3 length: 15
clone size: once
D gene: TRBD1
V gene: TRBV6-2/TRBV6-3
CDR3 DNA: TGTGCCAGCAGGCCTGGACAGGCGAAGTACAATGAGCAGTTCTTC
CDR3 protein: CASRPGQAKYNEQFF

J gene: TRBJ2-2
CDR3 length: 14
clone size: once
D gene: TRBD2
V gene: TRBV6-4
CDR3 DNA: TGTGCCAGCAGTGCGGGCGGGAGGACCGGGGAGCTGTTTTTT
CDR3 protein: CASSAGGRTGELFF

J gene: TRBJ2-5
CDR3 length: 15
clone size: -
D gene: TRBD1
V gene: TRBV27
CDR3 DNA: TGTGCCAGCAGTTTGAGGGACAGGGTCATGGAGACCCAGTACTTC
CDR3 protein: CASSLRDRVMETQYF